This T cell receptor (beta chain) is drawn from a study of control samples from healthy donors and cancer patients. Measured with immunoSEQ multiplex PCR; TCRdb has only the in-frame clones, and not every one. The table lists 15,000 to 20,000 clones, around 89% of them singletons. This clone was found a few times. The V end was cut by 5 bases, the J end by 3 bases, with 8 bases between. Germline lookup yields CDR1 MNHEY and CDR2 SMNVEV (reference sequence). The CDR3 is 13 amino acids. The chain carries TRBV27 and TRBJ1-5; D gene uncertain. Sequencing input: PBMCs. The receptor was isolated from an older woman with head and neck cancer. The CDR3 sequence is CASSPSFNQPQHF. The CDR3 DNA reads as TGTGCCAGCAGTCCCTCCTTCAATCAGCCCCAGCATTTT.